This passage covers 5 T cell receptor delta chains from one sample sequenced in a study of gamma-delta chains in newborns, infants, children. TCRdb redid clone calling on the reads using CATT. The sample consists of more than 1,500 delta-chain clones, approximately 3% of them appearing once. The specimen was blood. These receptor sequences come from a child in good health.

As for this clone: A far larger clone is off by one base, so a read error is likely. Other DNA sequences of this sample code for an identical CDR3. This rearrangement joins TRDV2 to TRDJ1; 10 nucleotides line up with TRDD3. Germline V gene lookup returns CDR1 GEAIGNYY and CDR2 EKD. This CDR3 is 19 amino acids long. This CDR3 reads CACDAVVLGDLLHTDKLIF. The CDR3 coding sequence is TGTGCCTGTGACGCTGTCGTACTGGGGGATCTCCTACACACCGATAAACTCATCTTC.

This clone showed up just a few times. The chain uses TRDV1 and TRDJ1; 8 bases agree with TRDD3. Germline V gene data show CDR1 as TSWWSYY and CDR2 as QGS. The CDR3 covers 22 residues. V trimming: 3 bases; J trimming: 3 bases; junction bases outside the gene matches: 27. CDR3 amino acids: CALGDPPLRGPTLWGRSDKLIF. In nucleotides, the CDR3 is TGTGCTCTTGGGGATCCCCCTTTAAGAGGTCCTACTCTCTGGGGGAGATCCGATAAACTCATCTTT.

About this clone: TCRdb's listed protein matches a much larger clone and diverges from this DNA's translation at residue 5, likely through a read error; the protein shown comes from the DNA. The V and J genes are TRDV2 and TRDJ1; 7 nucleotides line up with TRDD3. This CDR3 spans 15 amino acids. Trimming at V came to 3 bases and at J to 0 bases, leaving 6 bases not matched to a gene. Germline V lookup: CDR1 GEAIGNYY, CDR2 EKD. CDR3 coding DNA: TGTGCCTGTGACGCCGTGGGGGAATACACCGATAAACTCATCTTT. Protein: CACDAVGEYTDKLIF.

In the case of this clone: A far larger clone lies a single base away; this is likely a read error. The rearrangement joins TRDV2 to TRDJ2; 12 bases are a match to TRDD3. CDR1 is GEAIGNYY, CDR2 EKD, per germline. The CDR3 sequence is 17 residues long. CDR3 in DNA: TGTGCCTGTGACAACGTACTGGGGGATACTTGGACATCACAACTCTTCTTT. Its protein product is CACDNVLGDTWTSQLFF.

A note on this clone: A single base separates this from a much larger clone, so it may be a read error. V usage is TRDV2 and J usage is TRDJ1, with no clear D. V dropped 0 bases and J dropped 3 bases, with 10 bases sitting between them. The germline V gene has CDR1 GEAIGNYY and CDR2 EKD. The CDR3 contains 14 residues. CDR3 DNA: TGTGCCTGTGACACCGTAGGGTCCTCCGATAAACTCATCTTT. This gives the protein CACDTVGSSDKLIF.